The T cell receptor beta chain under discussion was sequenced for a study of blood T cell repertoires in COVID-19. Whole-study context: The United States, Italy and Spain supplied acute and convalescent COVID-19 samples.

Some clones are missing from TCRdb's copy, which holds only in-frame ones; the method was immunoSEQ multiplex PCR. The sample holds around 50,000 clones; about 89% are singletons and the top ten take approximately 16%. The CDR3 consists of 14 residues. Deletions cut 3 bases from V and 3 bases from J, with 8 bases between. Germline assignment: CDR1 SEHNR and CDR2 FQNEAQ (reference sequence). This TCR was sampled from a man in his fifties or sixties with active or convalescent COVID-19. What was sequenced was peripheral blood. The chain uses TRBV7-9 and TRBJ2-2; D gene unclear. CDR3 protein: CASSFHTDTGELFF. In DNA, the CDR3 is TGTGCCAGCAGCTTTCATACGGACACCGGGGAGCTGTTTTTT.